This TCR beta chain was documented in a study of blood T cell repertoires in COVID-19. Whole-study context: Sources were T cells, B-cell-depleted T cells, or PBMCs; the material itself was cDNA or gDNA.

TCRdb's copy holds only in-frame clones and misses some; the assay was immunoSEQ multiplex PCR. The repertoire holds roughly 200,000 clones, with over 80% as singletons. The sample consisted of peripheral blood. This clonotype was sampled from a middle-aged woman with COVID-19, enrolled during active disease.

The CDR3 reads CASRTGAGNTIYF. In DNA form, the CDR3 reads TGTGCCAGTAGGACAGGGGCCGGAAACACCATATATTTT. The gene calls are TRBV19 and TRBJ1-3; 8 positions match TRBD1. The CDR3 length is 13 residues. V gave up 6 bases and J gave up 4 bases; unmatched junction bases: 2. CDR1 is LNHDA and CDR2 is SQIVND in the germline V gene (reference sequence).